This is a list of T cell receptor beta chains from one sample in a study of blood T cells in healthy people across ages. TCRdb reanalysed the 5' RACE reads using MiXCR and keeps one entry per CDR3 protein. The sample holds over 750,000 distinct CDR3 sequences, around a quarter seen once. This sample also belongs to another study, concerning T cells of mothers and their children.

Material for sequencing was blood. The source of these receptors is a boy younger than 18 in good health. The CDR3 runs from the conserved cysteine through the conserved F or W. A D gene is named only where the DNA matches it firmly. Not every row has a clone size; where given, it reads once, few, many or a size class.

abundance | d_gene | j_gene | v_gene | CDR3nt | CDR3aa
few | - | TRBJ1-1 | TRBV9 | TGTGCCAGCAGCGTAGGGGCAGAGAACACTGAAGCTTTCTTT | CASSVGAENTEAFF
few | - | TRBJ2-5 | TRBV23-1 | TGCGCCAGCAGTCAAGTTCGGGACGTAGAAGAGACCCAGTACTTC | CASSQVRDVEETQYF
few | - | TRBJ2-5 | TRBV4-1 | TGCGCCAGCAGCCAAGGGTTAGGACAACAAGAGACCCAGTACTTC | CASSQGLGQQETQYF
- | - | TRBJ2-3 | TRBV5-6 | TGTGCCAGCAGCCGACTAGGTCCAGATACGCAGTATTTT | CASSRLGPDTQYF
few | - | TRBJ2-7 | TRBV7-2 | TGTGCCAGCAGCTTATTGATCCTCTACGAGCAGTACTTC | CASSLLILYEQYF
few | - | TRBJ1-1 | TRBV7-9 | TGTGCCAGCGGCTTAGCGCGAAGGGAGAACACTGAAGCTTTCTTT | CASGLARRENTEAFF
- | TRBD1 | TRBJ1-5 | TRBV6-2/TRBV6-3 | TGTGCCAGCAGTTACCTACCGACAGGGGCGGCGGCGCCCCAGCATTTT | CASSYLPTGAAAPQHF
- | - | TRBJ2-1 | TRBV7-2 | TGTGCCAGCAGCCCCCGCGGACCCAGTGTGGGAGAGTTCTTC | CASSPRGPSVGEFF
- | TRBD1 | TRBJ1-4 | TRBV7-9 | TGTGCCAGCGCCTACCGCAGGGGGCTAGTAAGGGATGAAAAACTGTTTTTT | CASAYRRGLVRDEKLFF
- | - | TRBJ2-7 | TRBV29-1 | TGCAGCGTTGAGGACCTAAAAACGGACGAGCAGTACTTC | CSVEDLKTDEQYF
- | - | TRBJ2-7 | TRBV21-1 | TGTGCCAGCAGCAAAGAGGGGACAGGGGTTCTCTACGAGCAGTACTTC | CASSKEGTGVLYEQYF
few | TRBD2 | TRBJ2-1 | TRBV20-1 | TGCAGTGCTAGAGATGAACTAGCGGGGGTGTACAATGAGCAGTTCTTC | CSARDELAGVYNEQFF
few | - | TRBJ2-6 | TRBV28 | TGTGCCAGCAGCTACGGTCCGGGGCCACTCTCTGGGGCCAACGTCCTGACTTTC | CASSYGPGPLSGANVLTF
- | - | TRBJ2-7 | TRBV27 | TGTGCCAGTAGTTCCCTACCGATCGGCTCCTGCGAGCAGTACTTC | CASSSLPIGSCEQYF
few | - | TRBJ1-5 | TRBV29-1 | TGCAGCGTTTCTGGGAATAGCAATCAGCCCCAGCATTTT | CSVSGNSNQPQHF
few | TRBD2 | TRBJ2-3 | TRBV7-2 | TGTGCCAGCAGCTTAACCGGGGGGGCGGATACGCAGTATTTT | CASSLTGGADTQYF
- | - | TRBJ2-5 | TRBV11-2 | TGTGCCAGCAGCTTAGGTCAGGGGCAAGCAGAGACCCAGTACTTC | CASSLGQGQAETQYF
- | - | TRBJ2-7 | TRBV6-2/TRBV6-3 | TGTGCCAGCACCCACAACTACGAGCAGTACTTC | CASTHNYEQYF
- | - | TRBJ2-1 | TRBV11-1 | TGTGCCAGCAGCCAGATTGCGCAGTTGTACAATGAGCAGTTCTTC | CASSQIAQLYNEQFF
- | - | TRBJ2-1 | TRBV6-5 | TGTGCCAGCACCAGTCCTCAGGGGGAGCAGTTCTTC | CASTSPQGEQFF
few | - | TRBJ1-2 | TRBV3-1 | TGTGCCAGCAGCCAAGATTTCGGGCCCCGCGGCTACACCTTC | CASSQDFGPRGYTF
few | TRBD1 | TRBJ1-1 | TRBV18 | TGTGCCAGCTCACCACGGGCAGGGGGTGGTAACACTGAAGCTTTCTTT | CASSPRAGGGNTEAFF
few | - | TRBJ1-1 | TRBV12-3/TRBV12-4 | TGTGCCAGCAGTTTCGGGGGGTTCACTGAAGCTTTCTTT | CASSFGGFTEAFF
- | TRBD1 | TRBJ2-1 | TRBV29-1 | TGCAGCGTTGGACAGGGGGCTTATGGTCACTACAATGAGCAGTTCTTC | CSVGQGAYGHYNEQFF
few | TRBD2 | TRBJ2-5 | TRBV7-2 | TGTGCCAGCAGCTGGAGCGGGGGGGAAGAGGCCCAGTACTTC | CASSWSGGEEAQYF
few | - | TRBJ2-7 | TRBV7-2 | TGTGCCAGCAGCATATCAGGGAGAATGTACGAGCAGTACTTC | CASSISGRMYEQYF
- | TRBD2 | TRBJ2-1 | TRBV25-1 | TGTGCCAGCAGTGAATATAGCGGGAGGGCCAGTGAGCAGTTCTTC | CASSEYSGRASEQFF
few | TRBD1 | TRBJ2-4 | TRBV20-1 | TGCAGTGCTAGGCAAACCGGGACAGGGGGTCTTCAGTACTTC | CSARQTGTGGLQYF
few | TRBD1 | TRBJ1-4 | TRBV20-1 | TGCAGTGCGGCCGACAGGGGGAATGAAAAACTGTTTTTT | CSAADRGNEKLFF
- | - | TRBJ2-1 | TRBV24-1 | TGTGCCACCAGTGATTTGGACGGCTACAATGAGCAGTTCTTC | CATSDLDGYNEQFF
few | TRBD1 | TRBJ1-1 | TRBV29-1 | TGCAGCGTGGCGCGGACAGGGCCCGACACTGAAGCTTTCTTT | CSVARTGPDTEAFF
few | - | TRBJ1-2 | TRBV5-6 | TGTGCCAGCAGCTTGGGGCTGGAGGGTTTGTCCTATGGCTACACCTTC | CASSLGLEGLSYGYTF
- | - | TRBJ2-7 | TRBV15 | TGTGCCACCAGCAGAGGGGTGGGCTACGAGCAGTACTTC | CATSRGVGYEQYF
few | TRBD2 | TRBJ2-1 | TRBV10-3 | TGTGCCATCACCGAGGAGGGACTAGCGGGAGAATGGGAGCAGTTCTTC | CAITEEGLAGEWEQFF
- | TRBD1 | TRBJ2-2 | TRBV19 | TGTGCCAGTAAACCGACAGGGGGAGACAGTATTCGAATCTTCGAAATCGGGGAGCTGTTTTTT | CASKPTGGDSIRIFEIGELFF
- | TRBD1 | TRBJ2-1 | TRBV5-1 | TGCGCCAGCAGCGCCGGGACAGGGGGCAATGAGCAGTTCTTC | CASSAGTGGNEQFF
- | - | TRBJ2-1 | TRBV2 | TGTGCCAGTGGACAGAACAATGAGCAGTTCTTC | CASGQNNEQFF
- | - | TRBJ1-2 | TRBV20-1 | TGCAGTGCTAGGATAACAGGGCACATTTATGGCTACACCTTC | CSARITGHIYGYTF
- | - | TRBJ2-2 | TRBV24-1 | TGTGCCACCAGTGGCAGGAACACCGGGGAGCTGTTTTTT | CATSGRNTGELFF
few | - | TRBJ2-3 | TRBV29-1 | TGCAGCGCCCGCGGGGCCGATGATACGCAGTATTTT | CSARGADDTQYF
- | - | TRBJ2-5 | TRBV20-1 | TGCAGTGCTCCCGGGAGCGGCCCCGGGGAGACCCAGTACTTC | CSAPGSGPGETQYF
many | TRBD1 | TRBJ1-1 | TRBV7-6 | TGTGCCAGCAGCCCACAGGGGTACACTGAAGCTTTCTTT | CASSPQGYTEAFF
- | TRBD1 | TRBJ1-1 | TRBV18 | TGTGCCAGCTCGCTTGTACCGGGACAGGGCACTGAAGCTTTCTTT | CASSLVPGQGTEAFF
- | - | TRBJ2-7 | TRBV20-1 | TGCAATGCTAGGGGACTGGGGGTCGAGCAGTACTTC | CNARGLGVEQYF
- | - | TRBJ2-3 | TRBV29-1 | TGCAGCGTTGAAGTAACTAGCCCGACGGGTTGGTATTTT | CSVEVTSPTGWYF
few | TRBD2 | TRBJ2-1 | TRBV28 | TGTGCCAGCAGTTTACCCCCTCCTAGCGGGAGGCGCAATGAGCAGTTCTTC | CASSLPPPSGRRNEQFF
few | - | TRBJ2-7 | TRBV20-1 | TGCAGTGCTGGTGTCGGGTCCTACGAGCAGTACTTC | CSAGVGSYEQYF
- | - | TRBJ2-3 | TRBV9 | TGTGCCAGCAGCGTAGAGGGCGGGCGGGCAGATACGCAGTATTTT | CASSVEGGRADTQYF
- | - | TRBJ1-1 | TRBV7-3 | TGTGCCAGCAGCTTAATTGGGACCACGAACACTGAAGCTTTCTTT | CASSLIGTTNTEAFF
few | - | TRBJ1-3 | TRBV9 | TGTGCCAGCAGCTCAAAGGAGGGTTCTGGAAACACCATATATTTT | CASSSKEGSGNTIYF
few | - | TRBJ2-1 | TRBV7-2 | TGTGCCAGCAGCTTAGCTCGAGGGGACAATGAGCAGTTCTTC | CASSLARGDNEQFF
few | - | TRBJ2-7 | TRBV7-9 | TGTGCCAGCAGCTTAGCTGGGGGTTACGACGAGCAGTACTTC | CASSLAGGYDEQYF
- | TRBD1 | TRBJ2-1 | TRBV12-3/TRBV12-4 | TGTGCCAGCAGTTTAGGGGTAACCATAGGCAGGGGGCGCGTTGAGCAGTTCTTC | CASSLGVTIGRGRVEQFF
few | TRBD2 | TRBJ2-3 | TRBV10-3 | TGTGCCATCAGGAATCCTAGCGGGCCTAGCACAGATACGCAGTATTTT | CAIRNPSGPSTDTQYF
- | - | TRBJ2-6 | TRBV7-2 | TGTGCCAGCAGCCGCGCCCCAGGAGGGGCCAACGTCCTGACTTTC | CASSRAPGGANVLTF